Following are 17 T cell receptor beta chains from one sample sequenced in a study of memory CD8 T cells in hepatitis C reinfection. Profiled with immunoSEQ multiplex PCR; TCRdb holds only in-frame clones, not every one. The data hold about 50,000 clones, with 80% to 90% observed a single time. The time point is: late/post reinfection, 12 to 24 weeks after detection. TCR sequencing was done directly ex vivo on sorted cells, without expansion in vitro. What was sequenced was naive CD8+ T cells sorted from blood. Receptors originate from a man aged 18 to 30 with hepatitis C virus infection.

The V gene is TRBV6-1, the J gene TRBJ2-1; D may be TRBD1 (7 bases). Trimming shortened V by 2 bases and J by 8 bases, and 19 bases separated the two germline ends. The CDR3 sequence is 16 residues long. CDR1 and CDR2 (germline): MNHNS, SASEGT. The chain's CDR3 is CASSEQGGNGGDEQFF. CDR3 in DNA: TGTGCCAGCAGTGAACAGGGGGGCAACGGAGGGGATGAGCAGTTCTTC.

The CDR3 nucleotides read TGTGCCAGCAGCCGAATTCGACAGGGGCCAAACGAGCAGTACGTC. It encodes CASSRIRQGPNEQYV. The chain recombines TRBV14 with TRBJ2-7; TRBD1 matches at 8 bases. The CDR3 sequence is 15 residues long. The V and J ends lost 4 bases and 5 bases, in that order; junction bases with no gene match: 10. In germline, CDR1 is SGHDN, CDR2 FVKESK.

This chain uses TRBV7-9 with TRBJ2-4; maybe TRBD1 (5 bases). This CDR3 is built from 15 residues. The ends were cut back, 4 bases at V and 5 bases at J, with 15 bases in the middle. CDR1 is SEHNR, CDR2 FQNEAQ, per germline (reference sequence). CDR3 region: CASSYWDLGENIQYF. The CDR3 region has the DNA TGTGCCAGCAGCTACTGGGATTTAGGGGAAAACATTCAGTACTTC.

This chain links TRBV6-5 with TRBJ2-1; 9 bases are shared with TRBD2. CDR1 and CDR2 from the germline V gene are MNHEY and SVGAGI. The CDR3 consists of 15 residues. V was pared by 7 bases and J by 9 bases, with 13 bases of the junction left unmatched. DNA of the CDR3: TGTGCCAGCAAGCCCGTGGCGGGAGGGCCCGGTGAGCAGTTCTTC. Translating it yields CASKPVAGGPGEQFF.

This clone came up a few times. The rearrangement links TRBV5-6 to TRBJ1-5; D is undetermined. Trimming cost V 2 bases and J 4 bases, with 16 bases left between them. The CDR3 sequence is 16 residues long. Germline V gene sequence: CDR1 SGHDT, CDR2 YYEEEE. CDR3 nucleotide sequence: TGTGCCAGCAGCTTCTGGGAGGGCATACCTAATCAGCCCCAGCATTTT. Residues: CASSFWEGIPNQPQHF.

The rearrangement links TRBV11-2 to TRBJ2-1; D is uncertain. The germline gives CDR1 SGHAT, CDR2 FQNNGV. The CDR3 is 12 residues long. V was trimmed by 1 base and J by 4 bases, leaving 2 bases between them. The CDR3 reads CASSLAYNEQFF. CDR3 sequence (DNA): TGTGCCAGCAGCTTAGCATACAATGAGCAGTTCTTC.

V and J are TRBV6-1 and TRBJ1-3; D is perhaps TRBD1 (5 bases). CDR1 is MNHNS, CDR2 SASEGT, per germline. The CDR3 runs to 17 residues. Trimming removed 4 bases from V and 0 bases from J, with 16 bases in between. The CDR3 nucleotides are TGTGCCAGCAGTGCGCGGGACTCCTTGAGCTCTGGAAACACCATATATTTT. It encodes CASSARDSLSSGNTIYF.

This rearrangement joins TRBV5-8 to TRBJ2-7; unclear D gene. The V end was cut by 2 bases, the J end by 3 bases, with 3 bases between. From germline, CDR1 is SGHTS and CDR2 YDEGEE. CDR3 length: 11 amino acids. This chain's CDR3 is CASSLHYEQYF. CDR3 nucleotide sequence: TGTGCCAGCAGCTTACACTACGAGCAGTACTTC.

Here the CDR3 DNA reads TGTGCCAGTAGTATTGGCGGGAGCGTCTATGAGCAGTTCTTC. This sequence encodes CASSIGGSVYEQFF. The V gene is TRBV19, the J gene TRBJ2-1; TRBD2 aligns across 7 bases. Germline V CDR1 and CDR2: LNHDA, SQIVND (reference sequence). The V and J ends lost 3 bases and 8 bases, in that order; junction bases with no gene match: 7. The CDR3 runs 14 residues.

The gene calls are TRBV7-8 and TRBJ1-4, with 8 bases lining up with TRBD1. V lost 1 base to trimming and J lost 8 bases; unmatched junction nucleotides: 9. The CDR3 sequence is 16 residues long. The germline CDR1 and CDR2 sequences are SGHVS and FQNEAQ. Here the CDR3 DNA reads TGTGCCAGCAGCTTAGTAGTCAGGGGGCGGAAGGAAAAACTGTTTTTT. As protein: CASSLVVRGRKEKLFF.

The sample holds one count of this clone. The V and J genes are TRBV19 and TRBJ1-2, with a weak D call TRBD1 (5 bases). The CDR3 covers 14 residues. Germline-derived CDR1 and CDR2 are LNHDA and SQIVND (reference sequence). V shed 5 bases and J shed 4 bases, with 14 bases lying between them. For the CDR3, the DNA is TGTGCCAGTAGTCTCGCAGGGATAATCTATGGCTACACCTTC. Its translation is CASSLAGIIYGYTF. Full variable domain (rest looked up from reference TRBV19 and TRBJ1-2): DGGITQSPKYLFRKEGQNVTLSCEQNLNHDAMYWYRQDPGQGLRLIYYSQIVNDFQKGDIAEGYSVSREKKESFPLTVTSAQKNPTAFYLCASSLAGIIYGYTFGSGTRLTVV.

CDR3 DNA: TGTGCCAGCTGGCAGTCGGGAGGAAATGAGCAGTTCTTC. Its translation: CASWQSGGNEQFF. The chain carries TRBV6-5 and TRBJ2-1; 7 positions agree with TRBD2. The CDR3 runs 13 residues. Per the germline V gene, CDR1 is MNHEY and CDR2 is SVGAGI. V lost 8 bases to trimming and J lost 7 bases; unmatched junction nucleotides: 8.

The chain recombines TRBV6-5 with TRBJ1-5; 7 nucleotides align to TRBD1. With V trimmed by 8 bases and J by 2 bases, 6 bases remained unmatched. Germline V CDR1 and CDR2: MNHEY, SVGAGI. The CDR3 spans 14 residues. The CDR3 nucleotides are TGTGCCAGCGGCCTGGGGACAGGCAATCAGCCCCAGCATTTT. This translates into CASGLGTGNQPQHF.

This rearrangement joins TRBV7-2 to TRBJ2-2; a weak D match, TRBD1 (6 bases). The CDR3 runs 18 residues. Germline-derived CDR1 and CDR2 are SGHTA and FQGNSA. V was pared by 1 base and J by 10 bases, with 25 bases between. CDR3 sequence reads: CASSLEVRVGRGEEELFF. CDR3 nucleotides: TGTGCCAGCAGCTTAGAGGTCAGGGTAGGCAGGGGCGAGGAGGAGCTGTTTTTT.

This chain links TRBV5-6 with TRBJ2-1, with 9 bases matching TRBD2. Per germline, CDR1 SGHDT and CDR2 YYEEEE. The V and J ends lost 2 bases and 12 bases, in that order; junction bases with no gene match: 12. The CDR3 covers 15 residues. The CDR3 region is CASSLGAGGPRGQFF. CDR3 DNA: TGTGCCAGCAGCTTAGGGGCGGGAGGGCCGAGGGGGCAGTTCTTC.

This clone has just a few counts. The rearrangement links TRBV10-3 to TRBJ2-1; 14 bases are shared with TRBD2. Per germline, CDR1 ENHRY and CDR2 SYGVKD. V was pared by 4 bases and J by 5 bases, with 4 bases of the junction left unmatched. This CDR3 is 16 amino acids long. The chain's CDR3 is CAISGTSGGINNEQFF. DNA of the CDR3: TGTGCCATCAGTGGGACTAGCGGGGGGATAAACAATGAGCAGTTCTTC.

This clone was counted between two and nine times. V usage is TRBV6-5 and J usage is TRBJ1-1; D unclear. This CDR3 spans 15 amino acids. The germline V gene encodes CDR1 MNHEY and CDR2 SVGAGI. The V end lost 2 bases, the J end lost 2 bases, and 12 bases lay between the germline ends. DNA of the CDR3: TGTGCCAGCAGTTACAGCTCAATCCCCAACACTGAAGCTTTCTTT. This gives the protein CASSYSSIPNTEAFF.